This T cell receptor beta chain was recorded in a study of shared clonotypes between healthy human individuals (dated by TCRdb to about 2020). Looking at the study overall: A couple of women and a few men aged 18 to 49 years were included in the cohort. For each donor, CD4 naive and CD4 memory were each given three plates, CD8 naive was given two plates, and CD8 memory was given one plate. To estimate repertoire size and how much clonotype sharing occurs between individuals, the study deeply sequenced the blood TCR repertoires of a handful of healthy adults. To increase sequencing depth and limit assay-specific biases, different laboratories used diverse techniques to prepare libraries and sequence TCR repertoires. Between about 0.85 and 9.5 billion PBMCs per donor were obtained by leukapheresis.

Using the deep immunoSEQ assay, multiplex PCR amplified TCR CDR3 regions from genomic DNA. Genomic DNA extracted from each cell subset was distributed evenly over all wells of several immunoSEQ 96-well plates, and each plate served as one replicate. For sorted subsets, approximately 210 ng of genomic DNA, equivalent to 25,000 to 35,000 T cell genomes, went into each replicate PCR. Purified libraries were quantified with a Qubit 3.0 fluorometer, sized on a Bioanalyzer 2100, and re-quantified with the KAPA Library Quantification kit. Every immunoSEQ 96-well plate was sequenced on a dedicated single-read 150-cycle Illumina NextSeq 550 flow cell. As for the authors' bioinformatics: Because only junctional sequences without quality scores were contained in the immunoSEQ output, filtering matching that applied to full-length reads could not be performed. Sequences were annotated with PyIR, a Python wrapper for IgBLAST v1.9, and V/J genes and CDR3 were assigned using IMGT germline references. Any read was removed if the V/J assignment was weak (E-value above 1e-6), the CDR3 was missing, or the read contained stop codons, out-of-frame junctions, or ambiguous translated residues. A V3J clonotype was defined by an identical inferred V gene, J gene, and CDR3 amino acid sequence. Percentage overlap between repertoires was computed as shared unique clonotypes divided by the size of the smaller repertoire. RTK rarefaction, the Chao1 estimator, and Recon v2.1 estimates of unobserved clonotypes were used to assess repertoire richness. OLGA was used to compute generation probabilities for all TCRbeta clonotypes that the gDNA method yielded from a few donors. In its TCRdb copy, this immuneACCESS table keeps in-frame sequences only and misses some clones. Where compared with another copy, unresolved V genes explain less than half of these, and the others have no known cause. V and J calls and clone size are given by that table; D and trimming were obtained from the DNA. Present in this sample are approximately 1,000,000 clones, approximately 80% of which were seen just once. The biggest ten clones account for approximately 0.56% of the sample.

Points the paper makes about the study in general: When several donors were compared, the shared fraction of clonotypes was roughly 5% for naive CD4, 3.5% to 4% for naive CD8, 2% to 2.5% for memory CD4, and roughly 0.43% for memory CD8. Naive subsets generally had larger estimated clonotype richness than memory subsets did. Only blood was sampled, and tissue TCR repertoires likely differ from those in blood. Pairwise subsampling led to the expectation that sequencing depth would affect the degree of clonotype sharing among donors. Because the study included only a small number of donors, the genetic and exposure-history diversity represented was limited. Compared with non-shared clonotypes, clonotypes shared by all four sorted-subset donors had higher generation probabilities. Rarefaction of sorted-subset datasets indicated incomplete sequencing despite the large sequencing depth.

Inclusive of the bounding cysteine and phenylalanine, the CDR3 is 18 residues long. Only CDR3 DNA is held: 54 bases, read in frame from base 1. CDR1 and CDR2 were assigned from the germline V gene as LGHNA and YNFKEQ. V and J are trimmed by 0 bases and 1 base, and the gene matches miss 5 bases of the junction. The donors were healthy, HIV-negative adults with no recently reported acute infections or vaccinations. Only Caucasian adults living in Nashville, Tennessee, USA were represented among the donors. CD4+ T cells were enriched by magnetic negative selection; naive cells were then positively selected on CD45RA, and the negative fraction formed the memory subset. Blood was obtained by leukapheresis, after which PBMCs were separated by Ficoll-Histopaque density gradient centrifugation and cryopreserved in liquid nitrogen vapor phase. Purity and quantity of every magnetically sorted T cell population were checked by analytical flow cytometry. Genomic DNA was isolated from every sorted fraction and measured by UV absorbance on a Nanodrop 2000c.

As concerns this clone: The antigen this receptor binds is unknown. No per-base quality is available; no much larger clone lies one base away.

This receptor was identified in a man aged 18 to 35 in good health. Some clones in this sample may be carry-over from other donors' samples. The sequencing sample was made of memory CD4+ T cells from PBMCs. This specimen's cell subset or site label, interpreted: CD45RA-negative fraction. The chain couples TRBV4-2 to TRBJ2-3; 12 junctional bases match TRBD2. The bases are TGTGCCAGCAGCCAAGAACGGGGACTAGCGGGCCGCACAGATACGCAGTATTTT. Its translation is CASSQERGLAGRTDTQYF.